These 22 T cell receptor beta chains came from one sample sequenced in a study of vaccination and CD4 T cells after COVID-19. Treatment reported: roughly nine-day PBMC culture with coronavirus spike peptide pools or control peptides (ViraFEST assay). CD4+ T cells that came from the unexposed donor were collected before the COVID-19 pandemic (2011-2018). Antigens for these TCRs are unknown. The Oncomine TCR Beta short-read assay was applied to DNA of cultured CD4+ T cells. One entry per CDR3 protein results from TCRdb running MiXCR on the PCR reads. The sample shows roughly 8,100 distinct CDR3 sequences, around half of them seen only once. Sequencing was done on a sample of CD4+ T cells from blood, cultured in vitro. The source is a human donor in good health.

The V call is TRBV19, the J call TRBJ2-5; possible D gene TRBD1, 6 bases. Germline V lookup: CDR1 LNHDA, CDR2 SQIVND (reference sequence). Deletions cut 4 bases from V and 5 bases from J, with 11 bases between. This CDR3 is 13 amino acids long. This chain's CDR3 is CASSTTGHETQYF. CDR3 DNA: TGTGCCAGTAGTACCACAGGGCACGAGACCCAGTACTTC. Drawing the rest from reference TRBV19 and TRBJ2-5, the complete variable domain is DGGITQSPKYLFRKEGQNVTLSCEQNLNHDAMYWYRQDPGQGLRLIYYSQIVNDFQKGDIAEGYSVSREKKESFPLTVTSAQKNPTAFYLCASSTTGHETQYFGPGTRLLVL.

This clonotype has more than one count but fewer than ten. J is TRBJ1-5 and V is TRBV28; D is undetermined. Per the germline V gene, CDR1 is MDHEN and CDR2 is SYDVKM. This CDR3 comprises 13 residues. V was cut by 7 bases and J by 4 bases, with 11 bases left in between. CDR3 sequence reads: CASINGENQPQHF. CDR3 DNA sequence: TGTGCCAGCATCAATGGAGAGAATCAGCCCCAGCATTTT.

The rearrangement uses TRBV20-1 and TRBJ2-7, with 8 bases matching TRBD1. Germline values: CDR1 DFQATT, CDR2 SNEGSKA (reference sequence). After removal of 4 bases from V and 2 bases from J, the junction contained 16 bases not matched to a gene. The CDR3 covers 17 residues. CDR3 bases: TGCAGTGCTATGAACCCCACCCGGACAGGGATTGCCTACGAGCAGTACTTC. This translates into CSAMNPTRTGIAYEQYF.

This clonotype was picked up a small number of times. V gene TRBV7-9 combines with J gene TRBJ1-2, with D unresolved. V was clipped by 5 bases and J by 3 bases, with 16 bases between them. Germline V gene data show CDR1 as SEHNR and CDR2 as FQNEAQ (reference sequence). The length of the CDR3 is 15 residues. Here the CDR3 reads CASSEIAGSYYGYTF. CDR3 nucleotides: TGTGCCAGCAGCGAGATTGCGGGCAGTTACTATGGCTACACCTTC.

The sample holds a few counts of this clonotype. The V and J genes are TRBV10-3 and TRBJ1-6; D ambiguous. With 5 bases removed from V and 0 bases from J, the gap between germline ends came to 5 bases. Germline loops: CDR1 ENHRY, CDR2 SYGVKD. The CDR3 runs to 14 residues. CDR3 nucleotides: TGTGCCATCAGTCTAAGCTCCTATAATTCACCCCTCCACTTT. This encodes CAISLSSYNSPLHF.

The chain recombines TRBV27 with TRBJ1-5; possible D gene TRBD1, 6 bases. This CDR3 has 16 residues. V lost 5 bases, J lost 4 bases, and 18 bases lay in between. Germline V gene sequence: CDR1 MNHEY, CDR2 SMNVEV (reference sequence). CDR3 residues: CASSQIPGTQNQPQHF. The DNA for the CDR3 is TGTGCCAGCAGTCAAATTCCCGGGACACAAAATCAGCCCCAGCATTTT.

This chain joins TRBV10-3 and TRBJ1-3, with 10 bases matching TRBD1. The V and J ends lost 7 bases and 3 bases, in that order; junction bases with no gene match: 9. This CDR3 region has 16 residues. In germline, CDR1 is ENHRY, CDR2 SYGVKD. The CDR3 is CAITSPDRGGGNTIYF. As DNA, the CDR3 is TGTGCCATCACTTCTCCGGACAGGGGGGGTGGAAACACCATATATTTT.

The table lists this clonotype with a few counts. The chain joins TRBV27 to TRBJ1-2, with D perhaps TRBD1 (6 bases). The CDR3 runs to 14 residues. From germline, CDR1 is MNHEY and CDR2 SMNVEV (reference sequence). Trimming removed 5 bases at V and 0 bases at J, with 10 bases between. CDR3 region: CASSRTATNYGYTF. The CDR3 DNA follows: TGTGCCAGCAGTCGGACAGCAACTAACTATGGCTACACCTTC.

This clonotype occurred a few times. The chain is built from TRBV5-1 and TRBJ2-7; D gene uncertain. This CDR3 is built from 11 residues. CDR1 and CDR2 from the germline V gene are SGHRS and YFSETQ. V gave up 4 bases and J gave up 5 bases, with 7 bases separating them. The CDR3 loop reads CASSIDNEQYF. The CDR3 nucleotides read TGCGCCAGCAGCATTGACAACGAGCAGTACTTC.

This clonotype was counted a few times. The V call is TRBV24-1, the J call TRBJ1-5; D gene unclear. This CDR3 spans 14 amino acids. Trimming stripped 4 bases from V and 3 bases from J, with 9 bases between. CDR1 is KGHDR, CDR2 SFDVKD, per germline. The DNA of the CDR3 is TGTGCCACCAGTGAACCGGGCCCCAATCAGCCCCAGCATTTT. Protein: CATSEPGPNQPQHF.

The chain uses TRBV7-2 and TRBJ2-2, with D possibly called TRBD1 or TRBD2 (6 bases each). The CDR3 length is 17 residues. Looked up from germline, CDR1 is SGHTA and CDR2 is FQGNSA. V lost 2 bases and J 7 bases, leaving 20 bases between the germline ends. This CDR3 is CASSLTGRKILDGELFF. CDR3 coding DNA: TGTGCCAGCAGCTTAACAGGGAGGAAGATTCTGGACGGGGAGCTGTTTTTT.

In this sample, this clonotype turned up a few times. V gene TRBV7-2 combines with J gene TRBJ2-7; the D call may be TRBD1 or TRBD2 (5 bases each). Germline CDR1 and CDR2: SGHTA and FQGNSA. The CDR3 is 14 residues long. Trimming took 2 bases from V and 6 from J, leaving 14 bases between them. The CDR3 sequence: CASSLMRDGGEQYF. CDR3 nucleotides: TGTGCCAGCAGCTTAATGAGGGACGGCGGCGAGCAGTACTTC.

The rearrangement uses TRBV6-5 and TRBJ1-1; D uncertain. Trimming left V 0 bases short and J 6 bases short, with 11 bases between. In germline, CDR1 is MNHEY, CDR2 SVGAGI. The CDR3 consists of 14 residues. CDR3 sequence: CASSYSTKAAEAFF. CDR3 DNA: TGTGCCAGCAGTTACTCGACCAAAGCGGCTGAAGCTTTCTTT.

This clonotype came up a few times. The CDR3 spells CASSLAHDFRYEQYF. The CDR3 DNA follows: TGTGCCAGCAGCTTAGCGCACGATTTCCGCTACGAGCAGTACTTC. This chain uses TRBV7-8 with TRBJ2-7; D not resolved. This CDR3 region has 15 residues. V was clipped by 0 bases and J by 3 bases, with 12 bases between them. CDR1 and CDR2 (germline): SGHVS, FQNEAQ.

This clonotype was observed once. J is TRBJ2-7 and V is TRBV20-1; TRBD1 agrees at 7 bases. Trimming at V came to 6 bases and at J to 2 bases, leaving 10 bases not matched to a gene. CDR3 size: 14 residues. The germline gives CDR1 DFQATT, CDR2 SNEGSKA (reference sequence). This chain's CDR3 is CSAVSGTATYEQYF. The CDR3 DNA reads as TGCAGTGCAGTATCCGGGACAGCCACCTACGAGCAGTACTTC.

The gene calls are TRBV6-1 and TRBJ2-7; 9 bases fit TRBD1. Germline V gene data show CDR1 as MNHNS and CDR2 as SASEGT. V lost 6 bases to trimming and J lost 3 bases; unmatched junction nucleotides: 6. The CDR3 runs to 14 residues. CDR3 protein: CASRGDRDYYEQYF. The CDR3 DNA reads TGTGCCAGCAGGGGGGACAGGGACTACTACGAGCAGTACTTC.

This clonotype was found a few times. The chain combines TRBV7-9 with TRBJ1-1; no clear D gene. V lost 7 bases, J lost 7 bases, and 25 bases lay in between. The germline V gene has CDR1 SEHNR and CDR2 FQNEAQ (reference sequence). This CDR3 contains 16 residues. In DNA, the CDR3 is TGTGCCAGCACATCTCAGACCGGGAGACCCGCCCTTGAAGCTTTCTTT. It translates to CASTSQTGRPALEAFF.

The rearrangement links TRBV10-3 to TRBJ2-1, with no clear D. This CDR3 has 11 residues. V was pared by 11 bases and J by 3 bases, with 8 bases between. The germline V gene encodes CDR1 ENHRY and CDR2 SYGVKD. CDR3 residues: CAVQDYNEQFF. DNA of the CDR3: TGTGCCGTCCAAGACTACAATGAGCAGTTCTTC.

This chain connects TRBV7-8 to TRBJ2-5; D is possibly TRBD1 or TRBD2 (5 bases each). The CDR3 has 13 amino acids. Germline V gene sequence: CDR1 SGHVS, CDR2 FQNEAQ. The ends were cut back, 4 bases at V and 7 bases at J, with 13 bases in the middle. The CDR3 nucleotides are TGTGCCAGCAGCTACAGGACGGGGCGGACCCAGTACTTC. It codes for CASSYRTGRTQYF.

This chain uses TRBV20-1 with TRBJ1-2, with D tentatively TRBD1 (6 bases). Germline CDR1 DFQATT, CDR2 SNEGSKA (reference sequence). Between the trimmed V and J ends, which lost 5 bases and 7 bases, there was a span of 17 bases. The CDR3 totals 13 residues. CDR3 sequence reads: CSALGGAMRGYTF. CDR3 bases: TGCAGTGCTTTAGGGGGGGCAATGCGTGGCTACACCTTC.

The rearrangement joins TRBV6-1 to TRBJ1-2, with a possible D match to TRBD1 (6 bases). This CDR3 spans 15 amino acids. V was shortened by 4 bases and J by 7 bases, with 19 bases between the two germline ends. Germline loops: CDR1 MNHNS, CDR2 SASEGT. CDR3 region: CASSVFEEGVSGYTF. The CDR3 nucleotides read TGTGCCAGCAGTGTTTTTGAGGAGGGGGTCTCTGGCTACACCTTC.

This clonotype was seen a single time. The chain has TRBV10-3 and TRBJ1-3, with D unclear. Germline V lookup: CDR1 ENHRY, CDR2 SYGVKD. Trimming took off 7 bases at V and 2 bases at J, with 3 bases between the two ends. CDR3 size: 11 residues. CDR3 in amino acids: CAIKAGNTIYF. CDR3 nucleotides: TGTGCCATCAAAGCTGGAAACACCATATATTTT.